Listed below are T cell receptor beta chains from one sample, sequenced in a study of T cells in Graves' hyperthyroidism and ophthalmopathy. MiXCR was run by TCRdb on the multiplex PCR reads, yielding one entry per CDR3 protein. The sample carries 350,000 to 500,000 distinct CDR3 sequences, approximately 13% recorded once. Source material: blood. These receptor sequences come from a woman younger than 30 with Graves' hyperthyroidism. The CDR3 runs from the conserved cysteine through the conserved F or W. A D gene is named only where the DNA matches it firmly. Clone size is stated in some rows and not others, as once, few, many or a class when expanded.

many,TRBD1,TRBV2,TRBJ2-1,TGTGCCAGCAGTATTAGGACAGGGGTGTACAATGAGCAGTTCTTC,CASSIRTGVYNEQFF
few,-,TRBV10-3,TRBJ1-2,TGTGCCATCAGTGAGAACCCCCAACGTAGGGGCTACACCTTC,CAISENPQRRGYTF
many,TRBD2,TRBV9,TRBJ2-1,TGTGCCAGCAGCGTAGGGGTAGGTCTAGCGGCCTACAATGAGCAGTTCTTC,CASSVGVGLAAYNEQFF
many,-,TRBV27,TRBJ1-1,TGTGCCAGCAGTTTAATGACCGCTCCGGCAGCTGAAGCTTTCTTT,CASSLMTAPAAEAFF
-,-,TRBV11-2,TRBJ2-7,TGTGCCAGCAGTTACTCGGGACAAACCCCCGAGCAGTACTTC,CASSYSGQTPEQYF
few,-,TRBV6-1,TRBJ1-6,TGTGCCAGCAGTGCCATTACCCTGCGGAATAATTCACCCCTCCACTTT,CASSAITLRNNSPLHF
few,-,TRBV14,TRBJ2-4,TGTGCCAGCAGCCAAGATAACATTCAGTACTTC,CASSQDNIQYF
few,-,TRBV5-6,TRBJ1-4,TGTGCCAGCAGCGGAGGCAGCGAAAAACTGTTTTTT,CASSGGSEKLFF
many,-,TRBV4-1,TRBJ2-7,TGCGCCAGCAGCCAAGGAAGGGAAGGAGGAGGCTACGAGCAGTACTTC,CASSQGREGGGYEQYF
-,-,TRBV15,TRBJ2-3,TGTGCCACCAGCAGCGGGAGTAGCACAGATACGCAGTATTTT,CATSSGSSTDTQYF
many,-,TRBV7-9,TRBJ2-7,TGTGCCAGCAGCCCGGACGGGTTAAGCTCCTACGAGCAGTACTTC,CASSPDGLSSYEQYF
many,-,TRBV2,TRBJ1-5,TGTGCCAGCAGCGAGCAGGTTACCCAGCCCCAGCATTTT,CASSEQVTQPQHF
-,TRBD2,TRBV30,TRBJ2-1,TGTGCCTGGAGTCCCGACTTAGCGGGAGGGAACACTGAGCAGTTCTTC,CAWSPDLAGGNTEQFF
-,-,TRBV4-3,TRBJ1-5,TGCGCCAGCAGCCAAGAAAGGGATCAGCCCCAGCATTTT,CASSQERDQPQHF
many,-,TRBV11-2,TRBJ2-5,TGTGCCAGCAGCTCTCGTAGACTAGACCTCCGAGAGACCCAGTACTTC,CASSSRRLDLRETQYF
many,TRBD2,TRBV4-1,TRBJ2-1,TGCGCCAGCAGCCAAGCGGGAACTAGCGGTACCAATGAGCAGTTCTTC,CASSQAGTSGTNEQFF
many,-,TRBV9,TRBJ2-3,TGTGCCAGCAGCGTGTCCGGGGACGTCACAGATACGCAGTATTTT,CASSVSGDVTDTQYF
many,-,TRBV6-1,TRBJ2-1,TGTGCCAGCAGTGAACGGGCGCGGAGCTCCTACAATGAGCAGTTCTTC,CASSERARSSYNEQFF
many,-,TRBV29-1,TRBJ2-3,TGCAGCGTTCAAGGTGGAGGCACAGATACGCAGTATTTT,CSVQGGGTDTQYF
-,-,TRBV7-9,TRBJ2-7,TGTGCCAGCAGCTTAGCGCTGGGGAGCGGACCCTCCTACGAGCAGTACTTC,CASSLALGSGPSYEQYF
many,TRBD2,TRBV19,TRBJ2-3,TGTGCCAGTAAAAGAGCGGGAGGGCCTACAGATACGCAGTATTTT,CASKRAGGPTDTQYF
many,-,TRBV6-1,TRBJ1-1,TGTGCCAGCAGTGAACCGGGGTTGGGGAACACTGAAGCTTTCTTT,CASSEPGLGNTEAFF
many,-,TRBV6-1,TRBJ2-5,TGTGCCAGCAACTACCTTCAGGGGTTTCCAGAGACCCAGTACTTC,CASNYLQGFPETQYF
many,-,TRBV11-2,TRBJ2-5,TGTGCCAGCAAGGTTAGCGGAGGACAAGAGACCCAGTACTTC,CASKVSGGQETQYF
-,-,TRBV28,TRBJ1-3,TGTGCCAGCAGTTTACAGTCGGGAAACACCATATATTTT,CASSLQSGNTIYF
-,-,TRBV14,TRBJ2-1,TGTGCCAGCAGCCATCAACCCTTGACGGCCTCCTACAATGAGCAGTTCTTC,CASSHQPLTASYNEQFF
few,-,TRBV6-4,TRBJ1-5,TGTGCCAGCAGTCGTCTGGAGTTCAATCAGCCCCAGCATTTT,CASSRLEFNQPQHF